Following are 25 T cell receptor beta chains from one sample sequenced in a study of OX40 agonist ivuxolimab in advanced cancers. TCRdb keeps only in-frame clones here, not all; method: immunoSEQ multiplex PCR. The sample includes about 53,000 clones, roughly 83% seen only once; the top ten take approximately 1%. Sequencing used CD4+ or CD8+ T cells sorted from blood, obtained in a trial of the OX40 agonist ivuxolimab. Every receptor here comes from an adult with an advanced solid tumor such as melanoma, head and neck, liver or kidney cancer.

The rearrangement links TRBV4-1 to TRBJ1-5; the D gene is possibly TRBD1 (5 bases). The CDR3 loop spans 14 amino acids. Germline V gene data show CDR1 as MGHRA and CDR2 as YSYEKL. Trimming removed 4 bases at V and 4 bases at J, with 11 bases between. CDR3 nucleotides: TGCGCCAGCAGCCCGGACATGAGTAATCAGCCCCAGCATTTT. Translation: CASSPDMSNQPQHF.

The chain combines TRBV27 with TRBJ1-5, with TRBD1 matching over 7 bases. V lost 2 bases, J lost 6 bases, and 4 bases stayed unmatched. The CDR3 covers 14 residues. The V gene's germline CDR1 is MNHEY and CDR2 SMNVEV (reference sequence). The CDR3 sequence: CASSLQGGVQPQHF. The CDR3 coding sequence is TGTGCCAGCAGTTTACAGGGGGGCGTTCAGCCCCAGCATTTT.

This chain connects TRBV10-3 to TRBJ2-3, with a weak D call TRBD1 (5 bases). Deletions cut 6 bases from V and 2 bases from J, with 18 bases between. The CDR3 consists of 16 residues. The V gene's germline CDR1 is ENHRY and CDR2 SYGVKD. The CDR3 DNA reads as TGTGCCATCAGGGCGACAGTTCAGGCCCCCACAGATACGCAGTATTTT. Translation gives CAIRATVQAPTDTQYF.

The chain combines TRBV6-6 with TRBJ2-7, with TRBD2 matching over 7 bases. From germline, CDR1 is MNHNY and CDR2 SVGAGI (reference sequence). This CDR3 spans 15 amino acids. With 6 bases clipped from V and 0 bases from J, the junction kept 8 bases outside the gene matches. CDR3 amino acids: CASRNGGTSSYEQYF. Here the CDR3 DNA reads TGTGCCAGCAGAAACGGGGGGACGAGCTCCTACGAGCAGTACTTC.

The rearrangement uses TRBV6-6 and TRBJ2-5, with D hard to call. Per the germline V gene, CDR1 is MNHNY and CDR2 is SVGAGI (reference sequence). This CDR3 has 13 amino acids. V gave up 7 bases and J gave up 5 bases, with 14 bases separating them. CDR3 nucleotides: TGTGCCAGCACTAAAACCTATCGGGAGACCCAGTACTTC. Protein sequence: CASTKTYRETQYF.

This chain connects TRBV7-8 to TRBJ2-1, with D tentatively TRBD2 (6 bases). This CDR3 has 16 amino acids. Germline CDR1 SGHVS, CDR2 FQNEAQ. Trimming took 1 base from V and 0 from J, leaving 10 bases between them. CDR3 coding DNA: TGTGCCAGCAGCTTAGTTGGCGGGATCTCCTACAATGAGCAGTTCTTC. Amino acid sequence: CASSLVGGISYNEQFF.

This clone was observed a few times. This CDR3 is CASSMRERYNEQFF. The DNA of the CDR3 is TGTGCCAGTAGTATGCGGGAGAGGTACAATGAGCAGTTCTTC. The gene calls are TRBV19 and TRBJ2-1, with 7 bases lining up with TRBD2. The CDR3 is made up of 14 amino acids. Germline CDR1 LNHDA, CDR2 SQIVND (reference sequence). The J segment lost 4 bases and the V segment lost 3 bases, leaving 3 bases of the junction unmatched.

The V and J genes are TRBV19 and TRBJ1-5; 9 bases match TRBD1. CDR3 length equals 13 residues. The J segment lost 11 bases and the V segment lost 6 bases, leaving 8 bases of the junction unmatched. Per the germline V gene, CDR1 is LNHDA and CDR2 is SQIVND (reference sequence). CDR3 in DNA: TGTGCCAGTAGAGGGACAGGGAGGAAGGCCCAGCATTTT. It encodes CASRGTGRKAQHF.

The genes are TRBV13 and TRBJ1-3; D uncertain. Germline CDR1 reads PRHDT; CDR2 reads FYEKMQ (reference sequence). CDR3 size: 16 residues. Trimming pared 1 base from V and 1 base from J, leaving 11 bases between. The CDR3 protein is CASSLEWGRSGNTIYF. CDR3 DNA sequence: TGTGCCAGCAGCTTAGAATGGGGTCGTTCTGGAAACACCATATATTTT.

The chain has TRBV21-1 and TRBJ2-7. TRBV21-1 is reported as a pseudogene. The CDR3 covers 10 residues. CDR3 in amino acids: CASRNYEQYF. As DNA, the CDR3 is TGTGCCAGCAGGAACTACGAGCAGTACTTC.

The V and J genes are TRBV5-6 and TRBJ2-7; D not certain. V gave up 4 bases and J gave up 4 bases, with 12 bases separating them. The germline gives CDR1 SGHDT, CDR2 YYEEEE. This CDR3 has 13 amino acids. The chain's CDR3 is CASSPFNLYEQYF. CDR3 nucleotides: TGTGCCAGCAGCCCCTTCAATTTATACGAGCAGTACTTC. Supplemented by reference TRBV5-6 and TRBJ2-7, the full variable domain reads DAGVTQSPTHLIKTRGQQVTLRCSPKSGHDTVSWYQQALGQGPQFIFQYYEEEERQRGNFPDRFSGHQFPNYSSELNVNALLLGDSALYLCASSPFNLYEQYFGPGTRLTVT.

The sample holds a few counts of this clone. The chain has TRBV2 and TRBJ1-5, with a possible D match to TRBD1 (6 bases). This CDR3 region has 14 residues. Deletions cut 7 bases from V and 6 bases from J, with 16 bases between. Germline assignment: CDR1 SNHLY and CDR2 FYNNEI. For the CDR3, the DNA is TGTGCCAGCAAGGGGGGGGCCAGAGGTCAGCCCCAGCATTTT. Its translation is CASKGGARGQPQHF.

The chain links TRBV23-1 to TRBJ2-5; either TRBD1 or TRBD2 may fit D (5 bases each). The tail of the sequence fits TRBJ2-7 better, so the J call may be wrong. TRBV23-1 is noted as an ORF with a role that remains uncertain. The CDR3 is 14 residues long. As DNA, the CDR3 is TGCGCCAGCAGTACGGGACGGTATACCTACGAGCAGTACTTC. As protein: CASSTGRYTYEQYF.

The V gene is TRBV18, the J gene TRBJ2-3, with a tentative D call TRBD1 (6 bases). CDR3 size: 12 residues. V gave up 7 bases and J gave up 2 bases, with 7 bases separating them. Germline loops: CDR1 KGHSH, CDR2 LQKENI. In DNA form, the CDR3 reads TGTGCCAGCTGGGGGCCCACAGATACGCAGTATTTT. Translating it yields CASWGPTDTQYF.

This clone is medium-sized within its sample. The CDR3 here is CASSQGSSGNTIYF. The DNA of the CDR3 is TGTGCCAGCTCACAAGGTTCCTCTGGAAACACCATATATTTT. J is TRBJ1-3 and V is TRBV18; D unresolved. This CDR3 is 14 amino acids long. Germline CDR1 and CDR2: KGHSH and LQKENI. V lost 4 bases, J lost 0 bases, and 7 bases lay in between.

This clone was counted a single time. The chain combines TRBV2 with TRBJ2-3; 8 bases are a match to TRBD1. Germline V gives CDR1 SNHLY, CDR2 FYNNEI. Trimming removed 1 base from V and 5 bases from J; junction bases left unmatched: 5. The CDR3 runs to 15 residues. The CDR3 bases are TGTGCCAGCAGTGAAGGGGCAGGGGGCAGAGATACGCAGTATTTT. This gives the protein CASSEGAGGRDTQYF. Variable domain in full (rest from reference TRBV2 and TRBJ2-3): EPEVTQTPSHQVTQMGQEVILRCVPISNHLYFYWYRQILGQKVEFLVSFYNNEISEKSEIFDDQFSVERPDGSNFTLKIRSTKLEDSAMYFCASSEGAGGRDTQYFGPGTRLTVL.

This chain's CDR3 is CASSLEGWGEQYF. CDR3 in DNA: TGTGCCAGCAGCTTGGAGGGTTGGGGCGAGCAGTACTTC. The V gene is TRBV7-2, the J gene TRBJ2-7; tentative D call: TRBD2 (6 bases). The CDR3 length is 13 residues. V lost 3 bases, J lost 6 bases, and 12 bases lay in between. Germline CDR1 is SGHTA and CDR2 is FQGNSA.

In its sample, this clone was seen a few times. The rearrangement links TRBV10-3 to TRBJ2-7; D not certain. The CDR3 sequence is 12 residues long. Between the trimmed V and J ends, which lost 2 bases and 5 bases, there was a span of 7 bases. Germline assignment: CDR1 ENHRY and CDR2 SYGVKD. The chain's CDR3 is CAISEGSDEQYF. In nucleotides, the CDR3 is TGTGCCATCAGTGAGGGATCCGACGAGCAGTACTTC.

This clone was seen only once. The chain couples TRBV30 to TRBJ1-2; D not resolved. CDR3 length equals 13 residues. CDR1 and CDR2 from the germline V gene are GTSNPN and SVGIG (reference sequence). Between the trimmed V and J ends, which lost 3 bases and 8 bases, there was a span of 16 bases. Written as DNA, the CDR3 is TGTGCCTGGAGCATCCCAGCTCGCGGAGGCTACACCTTC. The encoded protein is CAWSIPARGGYTF.

The CDR3 here is CASSADPAGALNSPLHF. In nucleotides, the CDR3 is TGTGCCAGCAGTGCAGACCCCGCCGGGGCGTTGAATTCACCCCTCCACTTT. The chain carries TRBV6-1 and TRBJ1-6, with D possibly being TRBD1 (5 bases). This CDR3 is built from 17 residues. Trimming took 4 bases from V and 7 from J, leaving 20 bases between them. Germline V CDR1 and CDR2: MNHNS, SASEGT.

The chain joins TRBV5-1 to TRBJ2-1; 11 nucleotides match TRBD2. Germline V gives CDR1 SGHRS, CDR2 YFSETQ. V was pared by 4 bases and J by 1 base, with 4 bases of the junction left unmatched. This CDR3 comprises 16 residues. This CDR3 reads CASSPTSGISYNEQFF. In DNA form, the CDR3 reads TGCGCCAGCAGCCCGACTAGCGGGATATCCTACAATGAGCAGTTCTTC.

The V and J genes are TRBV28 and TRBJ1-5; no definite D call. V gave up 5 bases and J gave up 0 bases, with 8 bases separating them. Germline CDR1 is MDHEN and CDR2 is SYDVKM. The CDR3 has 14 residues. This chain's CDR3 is CASSTTYSNQPQHF. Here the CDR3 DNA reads TGTGCCAGCAGTACAACTTATAGCAATCAGCCCCAGCATTTT.

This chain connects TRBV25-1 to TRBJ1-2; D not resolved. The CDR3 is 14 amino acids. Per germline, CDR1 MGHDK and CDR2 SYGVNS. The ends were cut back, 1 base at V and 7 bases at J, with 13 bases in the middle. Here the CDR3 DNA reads TGTGCCAGCAGTGAATTGACATCGGGCACTGGCTACACCTTC. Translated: CASSELTSGTGYTF.

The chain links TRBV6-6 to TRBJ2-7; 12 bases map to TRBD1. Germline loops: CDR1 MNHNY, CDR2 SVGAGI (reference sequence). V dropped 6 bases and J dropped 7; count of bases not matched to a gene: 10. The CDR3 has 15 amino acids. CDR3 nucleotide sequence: TGTGCCAGCAGCAGACCGGGACAGGGGGCGTGGGAGCAGTACTTC. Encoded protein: CASSRPGQGAWEQYF.

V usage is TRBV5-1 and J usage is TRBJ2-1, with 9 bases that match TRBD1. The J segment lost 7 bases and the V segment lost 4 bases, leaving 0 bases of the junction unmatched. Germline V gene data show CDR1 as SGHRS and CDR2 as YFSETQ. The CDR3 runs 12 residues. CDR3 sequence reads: CASSGQGNEQFF. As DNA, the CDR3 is TGCGCCAGCAGCGGACAGGGGAATGAGCAGTTCTTC.